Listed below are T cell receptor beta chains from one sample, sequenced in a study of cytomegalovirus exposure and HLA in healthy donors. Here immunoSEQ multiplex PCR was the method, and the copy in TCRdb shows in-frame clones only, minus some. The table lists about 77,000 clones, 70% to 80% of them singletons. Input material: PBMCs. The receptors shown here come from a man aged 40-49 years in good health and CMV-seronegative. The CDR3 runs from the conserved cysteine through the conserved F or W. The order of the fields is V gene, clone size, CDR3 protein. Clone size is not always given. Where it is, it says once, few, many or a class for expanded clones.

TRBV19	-	CASSIDDSVRGYTF
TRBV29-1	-	CSVGDPGELFF
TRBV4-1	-	CASSLTGHMNTEAFF
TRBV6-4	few	CASSDSAEGAGEQFF
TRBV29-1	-	CSVARDSGNTIYF
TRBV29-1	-	CSTRKHGVANYGYTF
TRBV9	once	CASSGTSGGADTQYF
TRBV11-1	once	CASSSEQVTQYF
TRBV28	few	CASLKGGDTEAFF
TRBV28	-	CASSSTGTVSYNEQFF
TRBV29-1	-	CSADWDINYGYTF
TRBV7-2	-	CASSLSGTGGSYEQYF
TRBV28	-	CASSFRLGTEAFF
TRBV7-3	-	CASSLTRENTGELFF
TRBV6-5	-	CASSTLQGAGTEAFF
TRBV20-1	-	CSAITDTQYF
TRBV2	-	CASRRPSGGAVETQYF
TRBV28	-	CASSTDSYNEQFF
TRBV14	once	CASSRFGANTGELFF
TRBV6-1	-	CASSFGQHRIYGYTF
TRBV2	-	CASGTHYSNQPQHF
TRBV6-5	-	CASSYSTVTEAFF
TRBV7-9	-	CASSLARRGTEAFF
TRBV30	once	CAWSRDNGDEQYF
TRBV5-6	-	CASTSTGGERNTIYF
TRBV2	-	CASSESLDRTPYEQYF
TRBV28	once	CASSPGGGSQETQYF
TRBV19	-	CASSIWGHEEPQHF
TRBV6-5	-	CASSFSLGQGQGYTF
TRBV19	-	CASSAGSTGQSPIYF
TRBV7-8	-	CASSLSVAGASYEQYF
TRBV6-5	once	CASSYSINGNYEQYF